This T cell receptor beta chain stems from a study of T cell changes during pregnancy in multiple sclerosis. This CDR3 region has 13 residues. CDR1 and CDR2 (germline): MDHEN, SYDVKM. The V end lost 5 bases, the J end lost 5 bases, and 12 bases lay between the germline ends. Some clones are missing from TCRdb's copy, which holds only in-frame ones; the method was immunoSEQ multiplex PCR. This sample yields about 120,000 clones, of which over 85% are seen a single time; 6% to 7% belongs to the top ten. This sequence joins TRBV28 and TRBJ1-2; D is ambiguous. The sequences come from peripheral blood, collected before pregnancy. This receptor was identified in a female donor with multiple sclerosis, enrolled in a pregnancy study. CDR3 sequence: CASSPTSRYGYTF. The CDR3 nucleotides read TGTGCCAGCAGTCCCACGTCCCGGTATGGCTACACCTTC.